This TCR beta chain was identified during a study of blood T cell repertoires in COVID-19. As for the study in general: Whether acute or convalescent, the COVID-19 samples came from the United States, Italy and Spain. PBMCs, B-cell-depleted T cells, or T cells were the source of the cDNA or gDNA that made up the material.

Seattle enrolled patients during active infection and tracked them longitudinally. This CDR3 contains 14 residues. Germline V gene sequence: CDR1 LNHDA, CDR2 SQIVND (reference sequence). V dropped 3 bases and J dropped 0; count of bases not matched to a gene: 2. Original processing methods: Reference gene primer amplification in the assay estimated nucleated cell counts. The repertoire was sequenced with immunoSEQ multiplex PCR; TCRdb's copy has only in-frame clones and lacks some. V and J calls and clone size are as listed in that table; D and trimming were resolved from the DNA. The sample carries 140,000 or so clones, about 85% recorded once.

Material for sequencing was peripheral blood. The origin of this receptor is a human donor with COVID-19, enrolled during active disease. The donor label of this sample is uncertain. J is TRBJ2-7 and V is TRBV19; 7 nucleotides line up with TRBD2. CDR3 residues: CASSMVAGSYEQYF. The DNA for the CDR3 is TGTGCCAGTAGTATGGTAGCGGGCTCCTACGAGCAGTACTTC.